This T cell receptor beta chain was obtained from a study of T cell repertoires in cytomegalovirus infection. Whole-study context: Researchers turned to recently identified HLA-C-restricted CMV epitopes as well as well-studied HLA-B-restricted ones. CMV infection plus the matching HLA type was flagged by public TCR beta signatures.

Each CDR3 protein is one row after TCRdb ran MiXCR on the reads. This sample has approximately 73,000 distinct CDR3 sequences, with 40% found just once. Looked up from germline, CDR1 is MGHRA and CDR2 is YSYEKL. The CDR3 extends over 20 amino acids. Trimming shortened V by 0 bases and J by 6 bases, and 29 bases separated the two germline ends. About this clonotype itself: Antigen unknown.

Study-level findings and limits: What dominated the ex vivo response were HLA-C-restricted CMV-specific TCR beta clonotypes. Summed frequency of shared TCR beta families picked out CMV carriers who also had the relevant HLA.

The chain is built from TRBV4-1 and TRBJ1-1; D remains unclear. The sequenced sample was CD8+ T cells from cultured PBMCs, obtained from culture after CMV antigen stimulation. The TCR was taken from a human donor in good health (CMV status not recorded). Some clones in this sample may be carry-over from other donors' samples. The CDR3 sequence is CASSQDYSLNVGWVSPEAFF. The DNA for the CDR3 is TGCGCCAGCAGCCAAGATTACAGTTTAAATGTGGGTTGGGTTAGTCCTGAAGCTTTCTTT.